This T cell receptor (beta chain) came from a study of T cells in Graves' hyperthyroidism and ophthalmopathy (dated by TCRdb to the late 2010s). Study-level background: Peripheral blood was collected at initial diagnosis, before any treatment. Following sampling, methimazole starting at 30 mg daily was given to hyperthyroidism patients, and high-dose intravenous methylprednisolone was given to ophthalmopathy patients. To identify distinguishing TCR V-J signatures, a discovery cohort of roughly 100 patients was used, comprising 43 with Graves' ophthalmopathy and 55 to 65 with stable Graves' hyperthyroidism. The paper describes TCR Vbeta CDR3 sequencing of 135 peripheral blood samples, made up of some 42 ophthalmopathy patients, 70 to 75 hyperthyroidism patients and roughly 17 progressor patients. In addition, the study compared T-cell repertoires in thyroid tissue and in blood from roughly six Graves' hyperthyroidism patients. The approximately 100 discovery patients were divided at random into training and test sets in a 7:3 ratio. Prospective prediction of ophthalmopathy was tested in an independent validation cohort of 18 hyperthyroidism patients and some 17 patients who later progressed to ophthalmopathy. General findings and caveats noted by the study authors: In validation, the model predicted progression to ophthalmopathy with roughly 66% sensitivity and around 72% specificity, a median of about six months before onset. Blood samples also contained most of the expanded thyroid clonotypes (frequency above 0.001), which suggests that blood repertoires may reflect thyroid immune responses. No statistical method was used to fix the sample size in advance, and group allocation was not hidden from the investigators. A model built on a 13 V-J signature distinguished ophthalmopathy from stable hyperthyroidism, reaching about 88% sensitivity and about 81% specificity in cross-validation and 80%/75% in testing.

In the ophthalmopathy patients, disease was moderately to severely active, with a Clinical Activity Score of 3 or more, a NOSPECS grade of 4 or more, and a duration of less than 3 months. Exclusion was applied to patients with uncontrolled infections, other autoimmune diseases, pregnancy or lactation. Diagnoses were established on the basis of clinical symptoms, serum thyroxine and TRAb, thyroid ultrasound, and orbital computed tomography. Ficoll-Paque density gradient centrifugation was used to isolate PBMCs from approximately 10 ml of fresh peripheral blood. Total RNA was extracted with Trizol reagent, and quality was checked on an Agilent 2100 Bioanalyzer. V and J are trimmed by 6 bases and 1 base, and the gene matches miss 6 bases of the junction. Its CDR3 holds 15 amino acids, cysteine through phenylalanine. Of all the DNA, just the CDR3 is kept, 45 bases in frame from base 1. The germline V gene (reference sequence) provides CDR1 SEHNR and CDR2 FQNEAQ.

TCR beta CDR3 regions were amplified from RNA transcripts. The first round of RT-PCR for the TCR CDR3 was performed with the HTBI primer set and the Qiagen OneStep RT-PCR kit. Libraries were constructed in a second round of multiplex PCR, after which size selection and purification were carried out. Libraries were sequenced paired-end with 100 bp reads on an Illumina HiSeq2000. For the original study's pipeline: SOAPnuke was used to process the raw data, removing reads that contained adapters or uncalled bases, had a mean Phred below 15, or lacked an exact match to the constant primer or identifier. COPE v1.2.5 was used to merge the high-quality paired reads, and each unique nucleotide sequence was defined as a clonotype. Clonotypes were aligned to IMGT TRBV, TRBD and TRBJ reference segments using MiTCR v1.1. The analysis included only V-J combinations with a frequency above 0.0001, which together covered 98% to 99.2% of the repertoires. The TCS score was defined as F50 (clonal expansion) divided by E x V (chaos), with BLOSUM62-based TCRdist calculated between CDR3 peptides within each V-J. Welch's t-statistics and random forest reduced roughly 530 V-J features to around 14, which were used in a naive Bayes classifier (R e1071). TCRdb itself trimmed the public reads at Q25 with fastp, ran MiXCR and retained productive beta chains. Entries are consolidated by CDR3 protein sequence, retaining the most common genes and DNA. These V and J calls rely on TCRdb rather than the paper's analysis. The sample includes about 480,000 distinct CDR3 sequences, with roughly 22% observed a single time. The ten largest make up approximately 54% of the sample.

This clonotype showed up just a few times. Its antigen remains undetermined. Base quality data are lacking; no much larger clone is found one base away. Sequencing used blood. The rearranged segments are TRBV7-9 and TRBJ2-7; the central 10 bases match TRBD2. The clonotype originates from a woman aged 65 to 85 with Graves' ophthalmopathy. The CDR3 reads CASRTGTSESYEQYF. Read as DNA, the sequence is TGTGCCAGCAGAACCGGGACTAGCGAATCCTACGAGCAGTACTTC.